The present T cell receptor beta chain was sequenced within a study of T cells in Graves' hyperthyroidism and ophthalmopathy (dated by TCRdb to the late 2010s). A note on the overall study: Peripheral blood was sampled at the time of initial diagnosis, prior to any treatment. After sampling, hyperthyroidism patients received methimazole starting at 30 mg daily, and ophthalmopathy patients received high-dose intravenous methylprednisolone. The roughly 91 discovery patients were randomly split 7:3 into training and test sets. TCR Vbeta CDR3 sequencing of 135 peripheral blood samples (more than 40 ophthalmopathy, some 75 hyperthyroidism and roughly 17 progressor patients) is reported in the paper. An independent validation cohort of under 20 hyperthyroidism patients and some 15 patients who later progressed to ophthalmopathy tested prospective prediction of ophthalmopathy. A discovery cohort of about 95 patients, 43 with Graves' ophthalmopathy and about 60 with stable Graves' hyperthyroidism, was used to find distinguishing TCR V-J signatures. In addition, the study compared T-cell repertoires in thyroid tissue and in blood from 6 or 7 Graves' hyperthyroidism patients. What the study reported, not specific to this receptor: Blood samples also contained most of the expanded thyroid clonotypes (frequency above 0.001), which suggests that blood repertoires may reflect thyroid immune responses. In validation, the model predicted progression to ophthalmopathy with about 71% sensitivity and 72% to 85% specificity, a median of 6.5 months before onset. A model built on a 13 V-J signature distinguished ophthalmopathy from stable hyperthyroidism, reaching approximately 89% sensitivity and 81.08% specificity in cross-validation and 80%/75% in testing. Sample size was not statistically predetermined, and investigators were not blinded to group allocation.

After removal of 5 bases from V and 0 bases from J, the junction retains 16 bases not matched to a gene. The CDR3, cysteine through phenylalanine, is 20 amino acids long. Only CDR3 DNA is held: 60 bases, read in frame from base 1. CDR1 and CDR2 were assigned from the germline V gene as SGHTA and FQGTGA. Hyperthyroidism patients were aged 18 to 65 years and newly diagnosed, with disease duration of less than 2 months. Exclusion was applied to patients with uncontrolled infections, other autoimmune diseases, pregnancy or lactation. Diagnoses relied on clinical symptoms, serum thyroxine and TRAb, thyroid ultrasound and orbital computed tomography. For progressor patients, blood was drawn at the first diagnosis of hyperthyroidism, before any ophthalmopathy symptoms had appeared. PBMCs were separated from 10 ml of fresh peripheral blood using Ficoll-Paque density gradient centrifugation. Progressor patients were initially diagnosed with Graves' hyperthyroidism and developed ophthalmopathy during follow-up. Total RNA was extracted using Trizol reagent, and RNA quality was assessed on an Agilent 2100 Bioanalyzer.

There are many counts of this clonotype. Its recognized antigen is unknown. Per-base quality was not reported, and no clone a single base away is much larger than it. The TCR beta CDR3 regions were amplified from RNA transcripts. For the first round of RT-PCR on the TCR CDR3, the HTBI primer set was used together with the Qiagen OneStep RT-PCR kit. The libraries were constructed in a second round of multiplex PCR and then size-selected and purified. Paired-end sequencing of the libraries was performed with 100 bp reads on an Illumina HiSeq2000. The authors' analysis ran thus. SOAPnuke was used to process the raw data, removing reads that contained adapters or uncalled bases, had a mean Phred below 15, or lacked an exact match to the constant primer or identifier. COPE v1.2.5 was used to merge the high-quality paired reads, and each unique nucleotide sequence was defined as a clonotype. Clonotypes were aligned to IMGT TRBV, TRBD and TRBJ reference segments using MiTCR v1.1. Only V-J combinations with frequency above 0.0001, covering approximately 99% of repertoires, were analysed. A TCS score was defined as the ratio between F50 (clonal expansion) and ExV (chaos), using BLOSUM62-based TCRdist between CDR3 peptides within each V-J. Welch's t-statistics and random forest reduced roughly 500 V-J features to roughly 13, which were used in a naive Bayes classifier (R e1071). TCRdb reprocessed the public reads (quality trimming at Q25 with fastp, clone calling with MiXCR) and kept in-frame beta chains. Each CDR3 protein appears once, grouped with its most common genes and DNA. None of the V and J calls come from the authors' own analysis; TCRdb made them. The sample profile shows approximately 260,000 distinct CDR3 sequences; around 15% of them were found once. The ten largest make up roughly 31% of the sample.

The receptor's source is a woman in her fifties or sixties with Graves' hyperthyroidism that later progressed to Graves' ophthalmopathy. The chain uses TRBV7-3 and TRBJ2-3; the junction holds 11 bases that match TRBD2. Sequencing was carried out using blood. Read as DNA, the sequence is TGTGCCAGCAGCCCCATCACTACTAGCGGGAGTAGCTCTAGCACAGATACGCAGTATTTT. Its protein is CASSPITTSGSSSSTDTQYF. Beyond the CDR3, the reference TRBV7-3 and TRBJ2-3 genes provide the residues; the full variable domain reads: GAGVSQTPSNKVTEKGKYVELRCDPISGHTALYWYRQSLGQGPEFLIYFQGTGAADDSGLPNDRFFAVRPEGSVSTLKIQRTERGDSAVYLCASSPITTSGSSSSTDTQYFGPGTRLTVL.